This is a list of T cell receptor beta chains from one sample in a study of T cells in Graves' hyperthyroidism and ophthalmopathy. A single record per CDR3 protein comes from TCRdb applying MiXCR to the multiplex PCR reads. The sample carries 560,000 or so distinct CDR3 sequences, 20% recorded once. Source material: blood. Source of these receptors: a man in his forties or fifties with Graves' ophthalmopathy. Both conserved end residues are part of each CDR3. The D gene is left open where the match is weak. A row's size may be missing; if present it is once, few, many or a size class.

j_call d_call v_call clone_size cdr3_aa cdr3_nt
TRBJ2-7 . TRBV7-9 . CASSSPGRATYEQYF TGTGCCAGCAGCTCCCCGGGCAGGGCCACCTACGAGCAGTACTTC
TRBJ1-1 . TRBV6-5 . CASSYVRASADTEAFF TGTGCCAGCAGTTACGTCCGGGCATCAGCGGACACTGAAGCTTTCTTT
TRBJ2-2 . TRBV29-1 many CSVLRGDSSAAGELFF TGCAGCGTACTGAGGGGAGACTCATCGGCTGCCGGGGAGCTGTTTTTT
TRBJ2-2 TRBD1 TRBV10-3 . CAISESHRGDTGELFF TGTGCCATCAGTGAGTCCCACAGGGGGGACACCGGGGAGCTGTTTTTT
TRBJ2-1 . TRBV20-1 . CSARGAFRDNEQFF TGCAGTGCTAGAGGGGCCTTTCGGGACAATGAGCAGTTCTTC
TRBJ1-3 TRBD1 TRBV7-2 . CASSPHVGQGSGNTIYF TGTGCCAGCAGCCCACATGTCGGACAGGGCTCTGGAAACACCATATATTTT
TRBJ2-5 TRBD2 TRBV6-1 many CASMSGSSGRAAQATQYF TGTGCCAGCATGTCAGGGTCGAGCGGGAGGGCCGCTCAGGCGACCCAGTACTTC
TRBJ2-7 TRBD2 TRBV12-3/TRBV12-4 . CASSLYWRTSGSYEQYF TGTGCCAGCAGTTTATACTGGAGGACTAGCGGGTCCTACGAGCAGTACTTC
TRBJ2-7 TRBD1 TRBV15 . CATRSTGTGPEQYF TGTGCCACCAGATCAACCGGGACAGGGCCCGAGCAGTACTTC
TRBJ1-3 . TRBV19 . CASRGRSSGNTIYF TGTGCCAGTAGAGGGAGATCCTCTGGAAACACCATATATTTT
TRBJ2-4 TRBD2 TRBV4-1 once CASSHPGLAGGLKYF TGCGCCAGCAGCCACCCCGGACTAGCGGGAGGGCTGAAGTACTTC
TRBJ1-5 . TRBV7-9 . CASSPTGPQHF TGTGCCAGCAGCCCAACAGGGCCCCAGCATTTT
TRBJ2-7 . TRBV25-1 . CASSDILPGEQYF TGTGCCAGCAGTGATATTCTCCCGGGCGAGCAGTACTTC
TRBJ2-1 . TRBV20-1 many CSAPSHSGNEQFF TGCAGTGCTCCGAGCCATAGCGGCAATGAGCAGTTCTTC
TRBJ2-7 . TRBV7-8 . CASSSPRSGVYEQYF TGTGCCAGCAGCTCGCCGAGGTCAGGGGTCTACGAGCAGTACTTC
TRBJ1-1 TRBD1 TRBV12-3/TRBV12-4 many CASRYKLTGENTEAFF TGTGCCAGCAGGTATAAACTGACAGGGGAGAACACTGAAGCTTTCTTT
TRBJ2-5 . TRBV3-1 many CASSLTQTQYF TGTGCCAGCAGCCTAACCCAGACCCAGTACTTC
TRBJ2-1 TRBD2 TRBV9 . CASSSSGRALGEQFF TGTGCCAGCAGCTCTAGCGGGAGGGCCTTGGGTGAGCAGTTCTTC
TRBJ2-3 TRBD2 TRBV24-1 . CATDGTSGDPGGAQYF TGTGCCACCGATGGGACTAGCGGGGACCCCGGGGGAGCGCAGTATTTT
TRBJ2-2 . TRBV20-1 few CSARERRARVGSGELFF TGCAGTGCTAGAGAGAGGAGGGCTCGGGTTGGGTCCGGGGAGCTGTTTTTT
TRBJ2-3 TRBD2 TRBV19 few CASTGGSTTSGTDTQYF TGTGCCAGTACAGGGGGTAGTACGACTAGCGGTACAGATACGCAGTATTTT
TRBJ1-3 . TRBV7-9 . CASSLGHPSGNTIYF TGTGCCAGCAGCCTGGGACACCCCTCTGGAAACACCATATATTTT
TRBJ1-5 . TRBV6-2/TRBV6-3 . CASADRKNQPQHF TGTGCCAGCGCCGACAGGAAAAATCAGCCCCAGCATTTT
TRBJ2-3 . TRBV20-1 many CSARRGADTQYF TGCAGTGCTAGGCGCGGAGCAGATACGCAGTATTTT
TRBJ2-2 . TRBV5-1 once CASTIGPNTGELFF TGCGCCAGCACTATAGGACCTAACACCGGGGAGCTGTTTTTT
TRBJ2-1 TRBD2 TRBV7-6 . CASSSPTSTDEQFF TGTGCCAGCAGCTCGCCGACTAGCACCGATGAGCAGTTCTTC
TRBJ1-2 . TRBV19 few CASKVREGNGYTF TGTGCCAGTAAAGTGAGGGAAGGGAATGGCTACACCTTC
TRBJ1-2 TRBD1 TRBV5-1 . CASSLGGTEYGYTF TGCGCCAGCAGCTTGGGTGGGACAGAATATGGCTACACCTTC
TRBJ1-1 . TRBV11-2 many CASSLGYRNTEAFF TGTGCCAGCAGCTTAGGGTACAGGAACACTGAAGCTTTCTTT
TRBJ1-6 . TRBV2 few CASSPDTGHNSPLHF TGTGCCAGCAGTCCAGATACAGGACACAATTCACCCCTCCACTTT
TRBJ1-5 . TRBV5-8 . CASGRGGISNQPQHF TGTGCCAGCGGGCGGGGGGGTATTAGCAATCAGCCCCAGCATTTT